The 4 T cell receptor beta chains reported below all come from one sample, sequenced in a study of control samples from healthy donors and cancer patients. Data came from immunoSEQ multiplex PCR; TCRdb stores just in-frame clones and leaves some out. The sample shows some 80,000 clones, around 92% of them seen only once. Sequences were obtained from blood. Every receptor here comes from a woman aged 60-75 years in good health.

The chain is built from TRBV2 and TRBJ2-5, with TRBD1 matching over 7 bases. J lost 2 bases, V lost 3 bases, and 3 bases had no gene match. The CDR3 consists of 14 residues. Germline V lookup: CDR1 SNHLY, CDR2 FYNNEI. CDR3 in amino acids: CASSEGQRQETQYF. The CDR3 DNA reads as TGTGCCAGCAGTGAGGGACAGCGGCAAGAGACCCAGTACTTC.

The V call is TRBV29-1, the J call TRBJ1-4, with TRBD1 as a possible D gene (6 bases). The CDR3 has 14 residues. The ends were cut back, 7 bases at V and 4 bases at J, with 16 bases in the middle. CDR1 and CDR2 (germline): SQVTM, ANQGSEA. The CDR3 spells CSAGGGLDNEKLFF. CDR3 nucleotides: TGCAGCGCCGGTGGGGGGCTCGATAATGAAAAACTGTTTTTT.

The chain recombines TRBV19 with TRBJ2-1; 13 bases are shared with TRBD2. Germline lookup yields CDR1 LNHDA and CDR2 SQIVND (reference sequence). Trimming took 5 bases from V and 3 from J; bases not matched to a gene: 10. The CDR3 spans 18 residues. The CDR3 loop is CASSPRLAGGSRYNEQFF. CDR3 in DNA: TGTGCCAGTAGTCCAAGACTAGCGGGAGGAAGTCGCTACAATGAGCAGTTCTTC. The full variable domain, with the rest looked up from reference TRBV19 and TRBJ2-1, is DGGITQSPKYLFRKEGQNVTLSCEQNLNHDAMYWYRQDPGQGLRLIYYSQIVNDFQKGDIAEGYSVSREKKESFPLTVTSAQKNPTAFYLCASSPRLAGGSRYNEQFFGPGTRLTVL.

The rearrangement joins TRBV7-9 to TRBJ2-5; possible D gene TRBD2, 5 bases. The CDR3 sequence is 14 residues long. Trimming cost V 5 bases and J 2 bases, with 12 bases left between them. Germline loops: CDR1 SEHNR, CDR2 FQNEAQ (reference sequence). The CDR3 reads CASSVGLAQETQYF. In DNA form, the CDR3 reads TGTGCCAGCAGCGTAGGGCTAGCTCAAGAGACCCAGTACTTC.